In this sample, the clone carrying this T cell receptor beta chain turned up a few times. Its antigen is as yet unknown. The source of the sample is a study of response to subunit inactivated influenza vaccine. Study observations and caveats: New T cells are recruited in small numbers by each seasonal influenza vaccination, according to the authors' suggestion.

TCRdb reanalysed the RT-PCR reads using MiXCR and keeps one entry per CDR3 protein. The sample includes fewer than 700,000 distinct CDR3 sequences, roughly 13% of them seen just once. The length of the CDR3 is 17 residues. V shed 4 bases, J shed 4 bases, and the junction held 10 bases outside the gene matches. Germline lookup yields CDR1 SGHDT and CDR2 YYEEEE. The sequencing used PBMCs from blood, collected roughly 45 days after vaccination. This sequence was found in a man aged 45-65 years who received an inactivated influenza vaccine. V usage is TRBV5-6 and J usage is TRBJ1-6, with 8 nucleotides matching TRBD1. As DNA, the CDR3 is TGTGCCAGCAGCGCTAACGGGGACAGGCGTTATAATTCACCCCTCCACTTT. Its translation is CASSANGDRRYNSPLHF. The whole variable domain, remainder taken from reference TRBV5-6 and TRBJ1-6, is DAGVTQSPTHLIKTRGQQVTLRCSPKSGHDTVSWYQQALGQGPQFIFQYYEEEERQRGNFPDRFSGHQFPNYSSELNVNALLLGDSALYLCASSANGDRRYNSPLHFGNGTRLTVT.